Given below is one T cell receptor (beta chain) in context. What this receptor recognizes is not known. No much larger clone exists at a distance of one base, and base qualities are not known. This record belongs to a study of control samples from healthy donors and cancer patients (dated by TCRdb to between 2020 and 2021). Libraries came from the immunoSEQ multiplex PCR assay. The clones in this table, taken by TCRdb from immuneACCESS, are in-frame only. Not every clone is retained; where verified, under half of the shortfall comes from an unresolved V gene, and the cause of the rest is unknown. For this sample there are about 160,000 clones; roughly 90% appear just once. 12% of the sample rests with the top ten. Reading from cysteine to phenylalanine, the CDR3 counts 12 amino acids. The read is trimmed to its CDR3 DNA, 36 bases read in frame from base 1. The germline V gene (reference sequence) specifies LNHDA as CDR1 and SQIVND as CDR2. V lost 3 bases and J lost 10 bases; the stretch between them is 9 bases long.

The source of this sequence is a man in his thirties or forties in good health. Sequencing used blood. The sequence links TRBV19 to TRBJ1-4, with no D gene named confidently. The DNA is as follows: TGTGCCAGTAGTATGGAGGTAGGAAAACTGTTTTTT. Protein translation: CASSMEVGKLFF.